This TCR beta chain was documented in a study of T cell responses to AZD1222 COVID-19 vaccine listed by TCRdb under 2021. Regarding the study in general: AZD1222 recipients whose second dose came at about 4 weeks and those whose second dose came at about 12 weeks were combined into one group, since spike-specific TCR depth and breadth did not differ between the two schedules. TCR sequencing was performed for 233 trial participants, of whom around 200 were given two doses of AZD1222 and around 26 were given two doses of MenACWY control vaccine. Trial participants were enrolled by age into 18-55, 56-69 and 70-plus year subgroups, with about 150, 28 and 57 TCR-sequenced participants respectively. Here is what the overall study found, with its caveats: The 56-69-year group was small, and its depth increase did not reach significance, likely because of low power. Nearly half of unique spike-specific TCRs reportedly recognized epitopes outside regions mutated in the B.1.351 and B.1.1.7 variants. After two AZD1222 doses, both the breadth and the depth of spike-specific TCRs were significantly higher than at day 0 and than in MenACWY recipients. Participants were mostly white British, with more females than males. The authors suggested clonal diversity may have been underestimated. No day 14 peak-response samples were available, so repertoires were characterized only after the peak T cell response. The whole spike protein was spanned by vaccine-associated CD4 TCRs, and dominant responses were seen in regions 160-218 and 743-854. Only six AZD1222 recipients were SARS-CoV-2 seropositive at baseline, limiting conclusions about previously exposed vaccinees.

This clone was seen a single time. It has no known antigen specificity. The sample holds no much larger clone one base away, and base qualities are not on file. In light of the paper, this sample's time point label describes: baseline before first vaccination. Vaccinee samples came from UK trials COV001 and COV002, including a single-blind randomized controlled phase 2/3 trial of AZD1222 (ChAdOx1 nCoV-19) in healthy adults. For TCRbeta chain sequencing, PBMC samples were collected from trial participants at day 0 and at day 28 after the second dose. The CDR3 regions of human TCRbeta chains were analyzed by immunosequencing. The paper's data handling went like this. TCRs in the repertoires were compared against a reference library of SARS-CoV-2-specific TCRs that had been generated with the MIRA antigen-specificity platform. Breadth meant the fraction of unique TCRs that were SARS-CoV-2-associated, whereas depth meant the fraction of total T cells that were SARS-CoV-2-associated. Using the MIRA data, each spike-specific TCR was assigned both to the spike region to which the TCR was reactive and to a CD4 or CD8 class. Log10-transformed breadth and depth values were compared by one-way ANOVA with Sidak's multiple comparisons tests. What TCRdb holds here is the immuneACCESS table cut down to in-frame rearrangements. Part of the clones is not present; checked against another copy, under half of the missing clones reflect an unresolved V gene, and the others are unexplained. That table gives V, J and clone size, and the DNA gave D and trimming. Here the sample has about 160,000 clones; about nine tenths occur a single time. Less than 6.5% of the sample lies in the top ten.

At the junction V is shortened by 4 bases and J by 5 bases, with 17 bases in between. CDR1 is given as LNHDA and CDR2 as SQIVND, both from the germline V gene (reference sequence). The CDR3 has 15 amino acids, counting the end cysteine and phenylalanine. Only CDR3 DNA remains: 45 bases, in frame from the first base. Sequenced material: peripheral blood, taken on day 0 of AZD1222 vaccination. The clonotype originates from an adult in good health. This chain is built from TRBV19 and TRBJ1-1; the D gene is perhaps TRBD1, from 6 matching bases. CDR3 loop: CASSTGQWVGTEAFF. DNA sequence: TGTGCCAGTAGTACCGGACAGTGGGTCGGGACTGAAGCTTTCTTT. The variable domain in full, with residues beyond the CDR3 obtained from the reference TRBV19 and TRBJ1-1 genes, is DGGITQSPKYLFRKEGQNVTLSCEQNLNHDAMYWYRQDPGQGLRLIYYSQIVNDFQKGDIAEGYSVSREKKESFPLTVTSAQKNPTAFYLCASSTGQWVGTEAFFGQGTRLTVV.